This TCR beta chain was found in a study of blood T cell repertoires in COVID-19. This CDR3 is 15 amino acids long. Trimming took off 4 bases at V and 2 bases at J, with 10 bases between the two ends. The germline V gene encodes CDR1 SGHRS and CDR2 YFSETQ. The table lists this clone with a count of one. TCRdb's table, derived via immunoSEQ multiplex PCR, lists solely in-frame clones and lacks some. This sample carries about 92,000 clones, roughly 87% of them seen once, and the ten largest clones take approximately 16%. Sequences were obtained from peripheral blood. The source is a woman aged 55-69 years with COVID-19, enrolled during active disease. The J gene is TRBJ2-6, the V gene TRBV5-1, with D possibly TRBD1 on 6 matching bases. CDR3 in amino acids: CASSVGQPGANVLTF. In DNA form, the CDR3 reads TGCGCCAGCAGCGTAGGACAGCCTGGGGCCAACGTCCTGACTTTC. Combining the CDR3 with reference TRBV5-1 and TRBJ2-6 gives the whole variable domain KAGVTQTPRYLIKTRGQQVTLSCSPISGHRSVSWYQQTPGQGLQFLFEYFSETQRNKGNFPGRFSGRQFSNSRSEMNVSTLELGDSALYLCASSVGQPGANVLTFGAGSRLTVL.